This TCR beta chain was sequenced during a study of CD8+ T cells in alopecia areata listed by TCRdb under 2018. Turning to the overall study: Treated patients were enrolled in an open-label pilot trial of oral tofacitinib, 5 to 10 mg twice daily, for moderate-to-severe alopecia areata. TCRbeta CDR3 regions were amplified by immunoSEQ multiplex PCR using 35 Vbeta forward and 13 Jbeta reverse primers. In humans, TCRbeta sequencing was performed on scalp tissue and on sorted CD4+ and CD8+ peripheral blood T cells from healthy controls and from patients with patchy or totalis/universalis alopecia areata. Patients on tofacitinib were biopsied at baseline and after 4 and 24 weeks of treatment, and several of the patients also had a later scalp biopsy. To study T cell clonal expansion in alopecia areata, the researchers applied high-throughput TCRbeta sequencing to both the C3H/HeJ mouse model and human patients. Patients received tofacitinib for 6 to 18 months and were then followed off drug for 6 months to check for delayed response and recurrence. The RNA source kit depended on sample type: the PAXgene miRNA kit for fixed scalp, the miRNeasy kit for PBMCs, and the RNeasy kit for mouse skin. Scalp clonality was compared across normal scalp (n=4), patchy alopecia areata scalp (n=8), and alopecia totalis/universalis scalp (n=8). General conclusions and limits of the study: Compared with normal scalp, lesional scalp had higher clonality and more expanded CD8+ clones, particularly in alopecia totalis/universalis, a pattern that suggests antigenic drive. Shared TCR sequences between patients were less evident than in mice, which may be partly attributable to HLA diversity in the patient population. Scalp TCR repertoire analysis is complicated because resident alphabeta T cells in normal human skin are also sequenced, whereas mouse skin is dominated by gammadelta T cells.

In regard to this clone: Its antigen target is currently unknown. Base quality data are lacking; no much larger clone is found one base away.

Per the publication, the time point label means: baseline before oral tofacitinib. Lesional scalp punch biopsies and peripheral blood were collected from alopecia areata patients. PBMCs were isolated by density centrifugation and stained for CD3, CD4 and CD8, after which CD4+ and CD8+ T cells were sorted on a FACSAria. The protocol used for the library was the immunoSEQ multiplex PCR assay. For TCR sequencing, RNA was extracted from every sample and reverse transcribed into cDNA to serve as template. SuperScript III was used to make first-strand cDNA, primed with a 2:1 mix of oligo-dT and random hexamers. A synthetic immune receptor repertoire was used to measure amplification bias, and any remaining bias was corrected computationally. On the study's bioinformatics: Raw reads were preprocessed to remove errors, and CDR3 was defined according to IMGT conventions as the region from the conserved cysteine to phenylalanine. To get clonality, Shannon entropy was normalized by log2 of the number of productive unique TCRs and the result was subtracted from 1. Whether scalp clones were CD4 or CD8 was inferred by matching scalp TCRbeta sequences against CD4 and CD8 repertoires sorted from blood. TCRdb took this table from immuneACCESS and kept in-frame rearrangements with V and J called. Such tables lack part of the clones; where checked against another copy, unresolved V genes explain under half of the gap, and the rest is unexplained. V and J calls and clone size are those listed in that table; D and trimming were worked out from the DNA. In all, the sample holds approximately 150,000 clones, and about 89% of those were seen once. Around 16% of the sample rests with the top ten.

Based on the germline V gene (reference sequence), the CDR1 and CDR2 sequences are GTSNPN and SVGIG. Spanning cysteine to phenylalanine, the CDR3 consists of 12 amino acids. Only the CDR3 region is kept as DNA, spanning 36 bases read in frame from base 1. The TCR originated in a human donor with alopecia areata. Sequenced material: CD8+ T cells sorted from blood, taken at week 0. The V and J genes are TRBV30 and TRBJ2-5; the D gene identity is not certain. The DNA end lines up better with TRBJ2-7; the J call may be wrong. The DNA is as follows: TGTGCCTGGAGGAAAGCATTCTACGAGCAGTACTTC. Its protein product is CAWRKAFYEQYF.